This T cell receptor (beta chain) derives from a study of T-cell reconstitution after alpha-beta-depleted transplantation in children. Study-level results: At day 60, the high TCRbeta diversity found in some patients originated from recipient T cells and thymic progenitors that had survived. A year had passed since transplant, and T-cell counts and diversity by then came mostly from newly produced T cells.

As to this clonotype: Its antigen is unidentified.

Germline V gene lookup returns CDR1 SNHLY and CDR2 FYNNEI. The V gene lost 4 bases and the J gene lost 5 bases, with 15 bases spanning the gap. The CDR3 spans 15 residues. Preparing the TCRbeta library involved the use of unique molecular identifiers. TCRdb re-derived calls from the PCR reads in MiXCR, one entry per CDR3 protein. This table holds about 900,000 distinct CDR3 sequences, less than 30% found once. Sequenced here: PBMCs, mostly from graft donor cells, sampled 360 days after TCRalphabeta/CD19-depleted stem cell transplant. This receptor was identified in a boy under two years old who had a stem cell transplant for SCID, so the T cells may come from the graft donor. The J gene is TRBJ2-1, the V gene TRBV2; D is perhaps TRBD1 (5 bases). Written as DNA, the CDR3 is TGTGCCAGCAGTGCCCCGATGGGGCATAACAATGAGCAGTTCTTC. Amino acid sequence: CASSAPMGHNNEQFF.